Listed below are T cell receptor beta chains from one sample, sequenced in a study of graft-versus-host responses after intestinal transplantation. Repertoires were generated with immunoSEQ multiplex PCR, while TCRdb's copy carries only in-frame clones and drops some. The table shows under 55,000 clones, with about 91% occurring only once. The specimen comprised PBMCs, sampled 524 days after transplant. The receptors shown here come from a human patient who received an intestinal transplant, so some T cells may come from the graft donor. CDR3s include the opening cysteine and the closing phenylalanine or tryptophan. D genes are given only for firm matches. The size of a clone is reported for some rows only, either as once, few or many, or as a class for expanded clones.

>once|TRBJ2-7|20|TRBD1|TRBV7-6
TGTGCCAGCAGCTGGGGGTCCGGGACAGGGGGTCCTTTTTTCTCCTACGAGCAGTACTTC
CASSWGSGTGGPFFSYEQYF
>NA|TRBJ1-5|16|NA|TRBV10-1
TGCGCCAGCAGTGGCCCCGATAACAGGGGCAATCAGCCCCAGCATTTT
CASSGPDNRGNQPQHF
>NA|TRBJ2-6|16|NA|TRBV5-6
TGTGCCAGCAGCTTCTTGACCCCTTCTGGGGCCAACGTCCTGACTTTC
CASSFLTPSGANVLTF
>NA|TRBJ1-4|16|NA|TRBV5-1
TGCGCCAGCAGCTTGGGCAGGATTACAACTAATGAAAAACTGTTTTTT
CASSLGRITTNEKLFF
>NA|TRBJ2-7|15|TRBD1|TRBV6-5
TGTGCCAGCACTCAACAGGGGAGCCCTTTAGGCGAGCAGTACTTC
CASTQQGSPLGEQYF
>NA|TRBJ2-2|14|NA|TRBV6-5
TGTGCCAGCAGTTACTCGAACTTGGGGGGGGAGCTGTTTTTT
CASSYSNLGGELFF
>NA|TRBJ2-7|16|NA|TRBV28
TGTGCCAGCACCCCCGGGAGTCGGACAAGCTCCTACGAGCAGTACTTC
CASTPGSRTSSYEQYF
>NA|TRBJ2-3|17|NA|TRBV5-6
TGTGCCAGCAGCTGGGGGTTAGGACACCTGAGTCCAGATACGCAGTATTTT
CASSWGLGHLSPDTQYF
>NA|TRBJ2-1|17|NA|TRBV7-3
TGTGCCAGCAGCTTGGGGAAGGGGGTGAGGGCCTACAATGAGCAGTTCTTC
CASSLGKGVRAYNEQFF
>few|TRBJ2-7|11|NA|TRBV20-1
TGCAGTGCTAGACTGGGGTACGAGCAGTACTTC
CSARLGYEQYF
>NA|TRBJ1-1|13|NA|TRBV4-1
TGCGCCAGCAGCCTACTACAGAACACTGAAGCTTTCTTT
CASSLLQNTEAFF
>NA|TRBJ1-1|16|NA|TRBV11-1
TGTGCCAGCAGCTTCGAACGCACCGGAATGAACACTGAAGCTTTCTTT
CASSFERTGMNTEAFF
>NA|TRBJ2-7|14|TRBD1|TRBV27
TGTGCCAGCAGTCACGGGACAGGGGCGTACGAGCAGTACTTC
CASSHGTGAYEQYF
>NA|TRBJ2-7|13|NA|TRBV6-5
TGTGCCACCCTTGACAGGACGGTATACGAGCAGTACTTC
CATLDRTVYEQYF
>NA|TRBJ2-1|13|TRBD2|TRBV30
TGTGCCTGGAGGACTAGCGGGAGGGGTGAGCAGTTCTTC
CAWRTSGRGEQFF
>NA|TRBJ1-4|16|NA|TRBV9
TGTGCCAGCAGCGTAGGAGGAAGTACAACTAATGAAAAACTGTTTTTT
CASSVGGSTTNEKLFF
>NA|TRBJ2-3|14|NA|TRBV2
TGTGCCAGCAGTGAACAGGGCGGCACAGACACGCAGTATTTT
CASSEQGGTDTQYF
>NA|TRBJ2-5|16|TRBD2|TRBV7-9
TGTGCCAGCAGCTCAAAGAGCGGGAGGGTCCAAGAGACCCAGTACTTC
CASSSKSGRVQETQYF
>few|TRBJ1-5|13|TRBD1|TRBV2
TGTGCCAGCACCCTGACAGGGGCCCAGCCCCAGCATTTT
CASTLTGAQPQHF
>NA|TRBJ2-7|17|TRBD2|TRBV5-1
TGCGCCAGCAGCTTGGTTCCTAGCGGAACAAGCCCCTACGAGCAGTACTTC
CASSLVPSGTSPYEQYF
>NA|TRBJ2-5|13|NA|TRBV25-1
TGTGCCAGCAGTGAATATGGTAAAGAGACCCAGTACTTC
CASSEYGKETQYF
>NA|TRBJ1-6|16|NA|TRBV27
TGTGCCAGCAGTTTGAGCAGGGCTGCCTATAATTCACCCCTCCACTTT
CASSLSRAAYNSPLHF
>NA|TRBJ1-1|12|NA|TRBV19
TGTGCCAGTAGTATAGTAGACACTGAAGCTTTCTTT
CASSIVDTEAFF
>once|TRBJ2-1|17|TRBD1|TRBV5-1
TGCGCCAGCAGTCGTTTACAGGGGGGACTTGGATACAATGAGCAGTTCTTC
CASSRLQGGLGYNEQFF
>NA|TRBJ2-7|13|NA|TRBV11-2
TGTGCCAGCAGCTTAGATTATTCCTACGAGCAGTACTTC
CASSLDYSYEQYF
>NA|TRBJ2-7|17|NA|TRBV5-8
TGTGCCAGCAGCTTGGCGAGTTGGGGGGCTCAACCCTACGAGCAGTACTTC
CASSLASWGAQPYEQYF
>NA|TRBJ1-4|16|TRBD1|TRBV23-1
TGCGCCAGCAGTCAACGACAGGGCCAAACTAATGAAAAACTGTTTTTT
CASSQRQGQTNEKLFF
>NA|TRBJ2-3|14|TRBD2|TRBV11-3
TGTGCCAGCAGCTCCGGGAGGCCGAATTATACGCAGTATTTT
CASSSGRPNYTQYF
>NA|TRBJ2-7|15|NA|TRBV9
TGTGCCAGCAGCGCCCCAGACGGGAACTCCTACGAGCAGTACTTC
CASSAPDGNSYEQYF
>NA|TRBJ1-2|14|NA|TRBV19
TGTGCCAGTAGTACTCGCTGGTTGGACTATGGCTACACCTTC
CASSTRWLDYGYTF
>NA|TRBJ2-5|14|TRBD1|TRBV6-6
TGTGCCAGCAGCCGACAGGGAAAGCGAGAGACCCAGTACTTC
CASSRQGKRETQYF
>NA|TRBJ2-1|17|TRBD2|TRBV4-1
TGCGCCAGCAGCCAAGATACGAGGGAGGGATCCTACAATGAGCAGTTCTTC
CASSQDTREGSYNEQFF
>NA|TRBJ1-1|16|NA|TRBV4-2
TGTGCCAGCAGCCCACGGCCGGACGAAACGAACACTGAAGCTTTCTTT
CASSPRPDETNTEAFF
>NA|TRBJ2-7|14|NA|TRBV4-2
TGTGCCAGCAGCCAAGTCTCCGCCGCGACAGAGCAGTACTTC
CASSQVSAATEQYF
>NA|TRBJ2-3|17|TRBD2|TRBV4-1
TGCGCCAGCAGCCTCCGCGACTCGACTAGCGGCACAGATACGCAGTATTTT
CASSLRDSTSGTDTQYF
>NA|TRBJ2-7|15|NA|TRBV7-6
TGTGCCAGCAGCTTAGCTGACTACGGGACCTACGAGCAGTACTTC
CASSLADYGTYEQYF
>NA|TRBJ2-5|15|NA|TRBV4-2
TGTGCCAGCAGCCAAGTAGCGGACCCTGGGGAGACCCAGTACTTC
CASSQVADPGETQYF
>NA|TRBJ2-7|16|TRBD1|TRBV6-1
TGTGCCAGCAGTGGGAGACAGGGCTATTTGGCCTACGAGCAGTACTTC
CASSGRQGYLAYEQYF
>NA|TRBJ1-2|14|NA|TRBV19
TGTGCCAGTAGTACAAGGACCCAGCTGGATGGCTACACCTTC
CASSTRTQLDGYTF
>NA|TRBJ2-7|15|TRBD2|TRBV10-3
TGTGCCATCAGTGATTTAGCGGGATCACATTACGAGCAGTACTTC
CAISDLAGSHYEQYF
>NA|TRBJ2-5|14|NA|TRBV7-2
TGTGCCAGCAGCTCGTTGGGGGCCAGGGAGACCCAGTACTTC
CASSSLGARETQYF
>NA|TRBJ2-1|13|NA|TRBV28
TGTGCCAGCAGCCGAGGGGGACCCCGCGAGCAGTTCTTC
CASSRGGPREQFF
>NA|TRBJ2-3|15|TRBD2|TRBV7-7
TGTGCCAGCAGCCCCCTAAGCGGGGCTACAGATACGCAGTATTTT
CASSPLSGATDTQYF
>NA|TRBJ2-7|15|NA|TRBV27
TGTGCCAGCAGTCTCTCCTCATACCGGGACTACGAGCAGTACTTC
CASSLSSYRDYEQYF
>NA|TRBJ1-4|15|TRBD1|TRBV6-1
TGTGCCAGCAGTGAAGGGACAGGGACTAATGAAAAACTGTTTTTT
CASSEGTGTNEKLFF
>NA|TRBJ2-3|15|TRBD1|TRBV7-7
TGTGCTAGCAGCTTAAGGACAGGGGGCACAGATACGCAGTATTTT
CASSLRTGGTDTQYF
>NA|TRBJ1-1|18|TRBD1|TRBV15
TGTGCCACCAGTAGAGATCTCGAGACAGGGGGACCTGACACTGAAGCTTTCTTT
CATSRDLETGGPDTEAFF
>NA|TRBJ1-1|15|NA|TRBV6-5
TGTGCCAGCAGTTACTTCGGGGGACGTGACACTGAAGCTTTCTTT
CASSYFGGRDTEAFF
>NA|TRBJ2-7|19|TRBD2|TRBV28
TGTGCCAGCAGTCCCCAGGGACTAGCGGGAGGTATAGACTCCTACGAGCAGTACTTC
CASSPQGLAGGIDSYEQYF
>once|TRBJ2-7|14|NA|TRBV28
TGTGCCAGCAGTTTAGCCCTAAGCTCCTACGAGCAGTACTTC
CASSLALSSYEQYF
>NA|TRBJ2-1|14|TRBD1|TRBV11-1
TGTGCCGGGGGCTCCGGGACAGGATCGTATGAGCAGTTCTTC
CAGGSGTGSYEQFF
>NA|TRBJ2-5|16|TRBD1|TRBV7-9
TGTGCCAGCAGCTCAATAGGACAGGGGGGCCCAGGGACCCAGTACTTC
CASSSIGQGGPGTQYF
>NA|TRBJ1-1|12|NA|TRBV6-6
TGTGCCAGCAGTTGGGACAACACTGAAGCTTTCTTT
CASSWDNTEAFF
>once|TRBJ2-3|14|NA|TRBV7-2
TGTGCCAGCAGCTTAGCCAGGGGCACAGATACGCAGTATTTT
CASSLARGTDTQYF
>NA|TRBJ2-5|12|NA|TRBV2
TGTGCCAGCAGTGAAAGGCAAGAGACCCAGTACTTC
CASSERQETQYF